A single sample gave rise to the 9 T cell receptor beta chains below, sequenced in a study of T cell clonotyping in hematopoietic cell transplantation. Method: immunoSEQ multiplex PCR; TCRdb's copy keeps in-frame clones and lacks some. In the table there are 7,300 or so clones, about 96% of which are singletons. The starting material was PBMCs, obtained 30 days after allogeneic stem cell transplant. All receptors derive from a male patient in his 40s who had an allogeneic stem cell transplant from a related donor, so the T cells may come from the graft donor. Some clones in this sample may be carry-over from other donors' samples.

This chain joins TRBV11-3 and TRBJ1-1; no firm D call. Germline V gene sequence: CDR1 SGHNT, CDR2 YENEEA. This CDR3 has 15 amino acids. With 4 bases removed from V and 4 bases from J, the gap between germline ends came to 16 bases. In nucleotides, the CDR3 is TGTGCCAGCAGCTCCGGAGGTCCGGGCGTCACTGAAGCTTTCTTT. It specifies CASSSGGPGVTEAFF.

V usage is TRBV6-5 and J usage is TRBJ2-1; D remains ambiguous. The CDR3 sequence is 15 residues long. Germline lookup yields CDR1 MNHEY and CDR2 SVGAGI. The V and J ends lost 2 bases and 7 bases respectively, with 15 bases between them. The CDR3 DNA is TGTGCCAGCAGTTACAGAGGATATGGTATAAATGAGCAGTTCTTC. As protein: CASSYRGYGINEQFF.

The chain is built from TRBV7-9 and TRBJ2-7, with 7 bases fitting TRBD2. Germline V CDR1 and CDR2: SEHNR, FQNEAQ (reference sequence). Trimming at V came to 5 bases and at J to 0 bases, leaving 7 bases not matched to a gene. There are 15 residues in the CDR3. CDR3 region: CASSLGEGFSYEQYF. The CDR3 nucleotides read TGTGCCAGCAGCCTAGGGGAGGGGTTCTCCTACGAGCAGTACTTC.

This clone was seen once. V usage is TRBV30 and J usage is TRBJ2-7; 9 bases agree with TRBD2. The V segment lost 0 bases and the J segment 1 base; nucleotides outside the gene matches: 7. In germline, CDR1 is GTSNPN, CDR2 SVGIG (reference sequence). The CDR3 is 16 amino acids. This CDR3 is CAWSVRLAGISYEQYF. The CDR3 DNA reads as TGTGCCTGGAGTGTACGCCTAGCGGGGATTTCCTACGAGCAGTACTTC.

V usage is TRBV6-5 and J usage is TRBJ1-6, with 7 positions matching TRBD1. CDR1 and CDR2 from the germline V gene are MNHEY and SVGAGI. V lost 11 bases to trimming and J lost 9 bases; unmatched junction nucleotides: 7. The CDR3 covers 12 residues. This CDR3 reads CAGRQGGSPLHF. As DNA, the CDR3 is TGTGCCGGGAGACAGGGAGGTTCACCCCTCCACTTT.

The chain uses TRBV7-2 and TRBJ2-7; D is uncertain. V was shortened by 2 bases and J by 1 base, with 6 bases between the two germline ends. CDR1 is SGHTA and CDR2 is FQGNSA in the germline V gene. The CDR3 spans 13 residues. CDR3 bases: TGTGCCAGCAGCTTAAAAGTTTCCTACGAGCAGTACTTC. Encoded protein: CASSLKVSYEQYF.

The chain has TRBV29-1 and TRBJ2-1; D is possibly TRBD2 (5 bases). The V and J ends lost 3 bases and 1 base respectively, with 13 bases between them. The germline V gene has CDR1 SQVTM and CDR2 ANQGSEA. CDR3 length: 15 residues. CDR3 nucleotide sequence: TGCAGCGTTGACGGACTCCCCTTTTCCTACAATGAGCAGTTCTTC. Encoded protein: CSVDGLPFSYNEQFF.

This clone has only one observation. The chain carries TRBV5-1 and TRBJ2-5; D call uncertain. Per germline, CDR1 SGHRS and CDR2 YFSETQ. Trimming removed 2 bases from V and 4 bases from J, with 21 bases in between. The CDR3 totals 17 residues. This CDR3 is CASSFLPSDVPTETQYF. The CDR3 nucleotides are TGCGCCAGCAGCTTCCTCCCCTCTGACGTCCCGACAGAGACCCAGTACTTC.

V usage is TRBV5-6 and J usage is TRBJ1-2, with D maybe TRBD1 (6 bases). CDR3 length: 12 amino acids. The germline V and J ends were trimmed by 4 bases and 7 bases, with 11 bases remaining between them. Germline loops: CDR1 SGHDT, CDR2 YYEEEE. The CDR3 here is CASSPGVGGYTF. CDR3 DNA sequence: TGTGCCAGCAGCCCAGGGGTAGGTGGCTACACCTTC.